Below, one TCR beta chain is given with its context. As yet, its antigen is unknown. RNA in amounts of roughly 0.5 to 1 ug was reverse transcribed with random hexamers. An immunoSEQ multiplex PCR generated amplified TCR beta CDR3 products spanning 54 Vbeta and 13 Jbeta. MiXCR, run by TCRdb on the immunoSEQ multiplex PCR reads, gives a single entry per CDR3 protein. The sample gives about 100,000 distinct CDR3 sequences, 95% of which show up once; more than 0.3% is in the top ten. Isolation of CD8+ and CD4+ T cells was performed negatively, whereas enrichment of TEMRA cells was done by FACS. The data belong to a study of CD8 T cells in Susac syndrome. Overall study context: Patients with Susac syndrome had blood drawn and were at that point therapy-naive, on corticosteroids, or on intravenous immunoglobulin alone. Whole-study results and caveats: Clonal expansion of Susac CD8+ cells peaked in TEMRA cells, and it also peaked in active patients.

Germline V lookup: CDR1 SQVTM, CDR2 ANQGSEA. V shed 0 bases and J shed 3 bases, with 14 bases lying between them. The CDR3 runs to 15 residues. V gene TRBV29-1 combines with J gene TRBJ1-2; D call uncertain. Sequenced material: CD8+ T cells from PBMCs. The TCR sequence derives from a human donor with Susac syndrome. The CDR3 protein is CSVEDPTDPHYGYTF. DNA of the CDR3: TGCAGCGTTGAAGATCCCACAGATCCACACTATGGCTACACCTTC.